The 25 T cell receptor beta chains given below trace back to one sample, sequenced in a study of cytomegalovirus exposure and HLA in healthy donors. This table comes from immunoSEQ multiplex PCR, and its TCRdb copy is limited to in-frame clones, with some not included. The profile shows about 360,000 clones, roughly 90% of them singletons. Sequencing was carried out using PBMCs. The origin of the receptors is a woman between 18 and 30 years old in good health and CMV-seronegative.

The CDR3 DNA follows: TGTGCCAGCAGTTTAGGCCGGGGGGGCTTTGCCTATGGCTACACCTTC. Its protein product is CASSLGRGGFAYGYTF. The chain links TRBV27 to TRBJ1-2; possible D gene TRBD1, 6 bases. V was pared by 2 bases and J by 4 bases, with 17 bases between. From germline, CDR1 is MNHEY and CDR2 SMNVEV (reference sequence). The CDR3 spans 16 residues.

The rearrangement joins TRBV9 to TRBJ2-5; D not certain. The V and J ends lost 4 bases and 4 bases respectively, with 14 bases between them. Germline CDR1 reads SGDLS; CDR2 reads YYNGEE. The CDR3 has 14 amino acids. The CDR3 sequence: CASSPSWSGETQYF. In DNA, the CDR3 is TGTGCCAGCAGCCCGAGCTGGAGTGGAGAGACCCAGTACTTC.

Details on this clone: This specimen includes other DNA sequences encoding the same CDR3. J is TRBJ1-2 and V is TRBV27, with D possibly being TRBD1 (6 bases). The germline CDR1 and CDR2 sequences are MNHEY and SMNVEV (reference sequence). This CDR3 is built from 13 residues. The V gene lost 4 bases and the J gene lost 2 bases, with 8 bases spanning the gap. CDR3 sequence: CASSSDRNYGYTF. The DNA of the CDR3 is TGTGCCAGCAGTTCTGACAGGAACTATGGCTACACCTTC.

A single count supports this clone. The chain employs TRBV19 and TRBJ1-1; possibly TRBD1 for D (5 bases). In germline, CDR1 is LNHDA, CDR2 SQIVND (reference sequence). Trimming shortened V by 7 bases and J by 1 base, and 16 bases separated the two germline ends. The CDR3 spans 15 residues. This chain's CDR3 is CASKGAGGSNTEAFF. The CDR3 coding sequence is TGTGCCAGTAAAGGGGCAGGTGGTTCGAACACTGAAGCTTTCTTT.

The chain couples TRBV2 to TRBJ1-4; D not certain. The V and J ends lost 7 bases and 7 bases respectively, with 16 bases between them. Germline V CDR1 and CDR2: SNHLY, FYNNEI. There are 14 residues in the CDR3. The CDR3 here is CASTAVLVAEKLFF. CDR3 nucleotide sequence: TGTGCCAGCACCGCGGTCCTCGTTGCTGAAAAACTGTTTTTT.

The rearrangement uses TRBV5-4 and TRBJ2-7; TRBD1 agrees at 9 bases. With 5 bases clipped from V and 6 bases from J, the junction kept 6 bases outside the gene matches. CDR3 length equals 13 residues. Germline CDR1 SGHNT, CDR2 YYREEE (reference sequence). CDR3 coding DNA: TGTGCCAGCAGACAACAGGGGGCTGGCGAGCAGTACTTC. Translation: CASRQQGAGEQYF.

In this sample, this clone turned up once. The chain employs TRBV11-2 and TRBJ1-4; 10 bases fit TRBD1. The CDR3 is made up of 16 amino acids. CDR1 is SGHAT and CDR2 is FQNNGV in the germline V gene. Trimming took 5 bases from V and 3 from J; bases not matched to a gene: 6. This CDR3 reads CASSTGTGAANEKLFF. DNA for the CDR3: TGTGCCAGCAGCACCGGGACAGGGGCGGCTAATGAAAAACTGTTTTTT. Together with reference TRBV11-2 and TRBJ1-4, the CDR3 gives the full variable domain: EAGVAQSPRYKIIEKRQSVAFWCNPISGHATLYWYQQILGQGPKLLIQFQNNGVVDDSQLPKDRFSAERLKGVDSTLKIQPAKLEDSAVYLCASSTGTGAANEKLFFGSGTQLSVL.

This chain uses TRBV29-1 with TRBJ2-5, with TRBD1 matching over 7 bases. Germline CDR1 is SQVTM and CDR2 is ANQGSEA. Germline trimming cut 6 bases from V and 1 base from J; bases unmatched to any gene: 11. The CDR3 runs 15 residues. The CDR3 DNA follows: TGCAGCGTCCAAAGGGACAGACTACTCCAAGAGACCCAGTACTTC. Translation gives CSVQRDRLLQETQYF. The entire variable domain, with the rest obtained from reference TRBV29-1 and TRBJ2-5, is as follows: SAVISQKPSRDICQRGTSLTIQCQVDSQVTMMFWYRQQPGQSLTLIATANQGSEATYESGFVIDKFPISRPNLTFSTLTVSNMSPEDSSIYLCSVQRDRLLQETQYFGPGTRLLVL.

This clone occurred a few times. J is TRBJ1-6 and V is TRBV18; the match to TRBD1 covers 10 bases. CDR3 size: 15 residues. V lost 1 base and J lost 7; bases outside the gene matches: 1. In germline, CDR1 is KGHSH, CDR2 LQKENI. The CDR3 sequence: CASSPRDRGNSPLHF. The CDR3 nucleotides are TGTGCCAGCTCACCACGGGACAGGGGCAATTCACCCCTCCACTTT.

The chain couples TRBV5-4 to TRBJ1-2; D perhaps matches TRBD1 (5 bases). CDR3 length: 13 residues. CDR1 is SGHNT and CDR2 is YYREEE in the germline V gene (reference sequence). With 4 bases removed from V and 5 bases from J, the gap between germline ends came to 12 bases. For the CDR3, the DNA is TGTGCCAGCAGCCCGGACAAGATGTATGGCTACACCTTC. Translation gives CASSPDKMYGYTF.

The chain combines TRBV28 with TRBJ2-7, with TRBD2 as a possible D gene (5 bases). CDR3 length equals 13 residues. CDR1 MDHEN and CDR2 SYDVKM come from the germline V gene. V lost 6 bases and J 2 bases, leaving 11 bases between the germline ends. The CDR3 coding sequence is TGTGCCAGCAGGAGCGGTGGTCCCTACGAGCAGTACTTC. It specifies CASRSGGPYEQYF. Full variable domain (rest looked up from reference TRBV28 and TRBJ2-7): DVKVTQSSRYLVKRTGEKVFLECVQDMDHENMFWYRQDPGLGLRLIYFSYDVKMKEKGDIPEGYSVSREKKERFSLILESASTNQTSMYLCASRSGGPYEQYFGPGTRLTVT.

The chain joins TRBV19 to TRBJ1-4; 8 bases fit TRBD1. The CDR3 sequence is 16 residues long. Germline lookup yields CDR1 LNHDA and CDR2 SQIVND (reference sequence). The V and J ends lost 4 bases and 0 bases, in that order; junction bases with no gene match: 4. The CDR3, as DNA: TGTGCCAGTAGTACAACAGGGGGTGCAACTAATGAAAAACTGTTTTTT. The encoded protein is CASSTTGGATNEKLFF.

The chain employs TRBV5-1 and TRBJ2-3; 13 bases agree with TRBD2. The CDR3 sequence is 16 residues long. The J segment lost 6 bases and the V segment lost 4 bases, leaving 8 bases of the junction unmatched. In germline, CDR1 is SGHRS, CDR2 YFSETQ. CDR3: CASSPGLAGVVDTQYF. In DNA form, the CDR3 reads TGCGCCAGCAGCCCAGGACTAGCGGGAGTAGTGGATACGCAGTATTTT. The whole variable domain, remainder taken from reference TRBV5-1 and TRBJ2-3, is KAGVTQTPRYLIKTRGQQVTLSCSPISGHRSVSWYQQTPGQGLQFLFEYFSETQRNKGNFPGRFSGRQFSNSRSEMNVSTLELGDSALYLCASSPGLAGVVDTQYFGPGTRLTVL.

This clone was found a few times. The chain combines TRBV7-9 with TRBJ2-1; 7 bases are a match to TRBD1. Germline trimming cut 4 bases from V and 5 bases from J; bases unmatched to any gene: 8. This CDR3 contains 15 residues. The germline gives CDR1 SEHNR, CDR2 FQNEAQ (reference sequence). Here the CDR3 reads CASSSTGTADNEQFF. CDR3 nucleotides: TGTGCCAGCAGCTCAACCGGGACAGCCGACAATGAGCAGTTCTTC.

This clone was seen only once. The V call is TRBV28, the J call TRBJ2-1; 10 bases map to TRBD1. After removal of 4 bases from V and 8 bases from J, the junction contained 8 bases not matched to a gene. The germline gives CDR1 MDHEN, CDR2 SYDVKM. This CDR3 spans 15 amino acids. The CDR3 nucleotides read TGTGCCAGCAGTTCCCCCGGGACAGGGGCCCATGAGCAGTTCTTC. This encodes CASSSPGTGAHEQFF.

The CDR3 DNA sequence: TGTGCCTGGAGTAAGACAGGGGGCCCGAACACTGAAGCTTTCTTT. Translated: CAWSKTGGPNTEAFF. The V call is TRBV30, the J call TRBJ1-1; 10 positions agree with TRBD1. The germline CDR1 and CDR2 sequences are GTSNPN and SVGIG (reference sequence). The CDR3 extends over 15 amino acids. J was trimmed by 1 base and V by 2 bases; bases with no gene match: 4.

The table lists this clone with a count of one. V is TRBV5-1 and J is TRBJ2-1; D is possibly TRBD1 (5 bases). V gave up 0 bases and J gave up 7 bases, with 14 bases separating them. CDR1 and CDR2 (germline): SGHRS, YFSETQ. The CDR3 has 15 residues. The CDR3 nucleotides are TGCGCCAGCAGCTTGGGCCAGGGATGGGGAAATGAGCAGTTCTTC. Translation gives CASSLGQGWGNEQFF. Complete variable domain (other parts from reference TRBV5-1 and TRBJ2-1): KAGVTQTPRYLIKTRGQQVTLSCSPISGHRSVSWYQQTPGQGLQFLFEYFSETQRNKGNFPGRFSGRQFSNSRSEMNVSTLELGDSALYLCASSLGQGWGNEQFFGPGTRLTVL.

The V and J genes are TRBV27 and TRBJ2-1; D is ambiguous. V lost 2 bases to trimming and J lost 1 base, with 9 bases between them. This CDR3 region has 15 residues. Germline lookup yields CDR1 MNHEY and CDR2 SMNVEV (reference sequence). This CDR3 reads CASSLPLPSYNEQFF. Written as DNA, the CDR3 is TGTGCCAGCAGTTTACCGCTACCTTCCTACAATGAGCAGTTCTTC.

The genes are TRBV2 and TRBJ1-5; D unclear. CDR3 length equals 17 residues. Germline V gene sequence: CDR1 SNHLY, CDR2 FYNNEI. V lost 4 bases, J lost 4 bases, and 20 bases lay in between. This CDR3 is CASSVGGRMQLNQPQHF. The CDR3 bases are TGTGCCAGCAGTGTGGGCGGGAGGATGCAGCTAAATCAGCCCCAGCATTTT.

The V and J genes are TRBV27 and TRBJ1-4; D is perhaps TRBD1 (5 bases). V lost 0 bases and J lost 8, with 16 bases in between. The CDR3 contains 16 residues. Germline V gives CDR1 MNHEY, CDR2 SMNVEV (reference sequence). The CDR3 bases are TGTGCCAGCAGTTTATCGCTAGGACAAGTTGGGGAAAAACTGTTTTTT. Translating it yields CASSLSLGQVGEKLFF.

The gene calls are TRBV7-9 and TRBJ1-5; D might be TRBD1 (5 bases). V gave up 4 bases and J gave up 0 bases, with 10 bases separating them. Germline V gene sequence: CDR1 SEHNR, CDR2 FQNEAQ (reference sequence). The CDR3 loop spans 15 amino acids. CDR3 sequence (DNA): TGTGCCAGCAGCTCTACGACAGTTAGCAATCAGCCCCAGCATTTT. This sequence encodes CASSSTTVSNQPQHF.

CDR3 DNA: TGCGCCAGCAGCTTGAATCGGGGGGCCTCTTCAACTAATGAAAAACTGTTTTTT. This sequence encodes CASSLNRGASSTNEKLFF. The rearrangement joins TRBV5-1 to TRBJ1-4; perhaps TRBD1 as D (6 bases). Germline loops: CDR1 SGHRS, CDR2 YFSETQ. This CDR3 is built from 18 residues. V was cut by 1 base and J by 0 bases, with 16 bases left in between.

The gene calls are TRBV5-1 and TRBJ2-5; unclear D gene. With 0 bases removed from V and 5 bases from J, the gap between germline ends came to 5 bases. The CDR3 sequence is 12 residues long. Germline V gene data show CDR1 as SGHRS and CDR2 as YFSETQ. The CDR3 here is CASSLAGETQYF. In nucleotides, the CDR3 is TGCGCCAGCAGCTTGGCCGGGGAGACCCAGTACTTC.

The rearrangement joins TRBV27 to TRBJ2-2; 10 nucleotides agree with TRBD1. Trimming removed 0 bases from V and 4 bases from J; junction bases left unmatched: 5. Per the germline V gene, CDR1 is MNHEY and CDR2 is SMNVEV (reference sequence). This CDR3 region has 17 residues. The CDR3 sequence is CASSLSGGQGPTGELFF. The CDR3 coding sequence is TGTGCCAGCAGTTTATCGGGGGGACAGGGGCCCACCGGGGAGCTGTTTTTT.

V and J are TRBV5-6 and TRBJ2-5; no clear D. Germline V CDR1 and CDR2: SGHDT, YYEEEE. Trimming stripped 0 bases from V and 3 bases from J, with 6 bases between. The CDR3 is made up of 13 amino acids. The CDR3, as DNA: TGTGCCAGCAGCTTGGGTTCAGAAGAGACCCAGTACTTC. Encoded protein: CASSLGSEETQYF.